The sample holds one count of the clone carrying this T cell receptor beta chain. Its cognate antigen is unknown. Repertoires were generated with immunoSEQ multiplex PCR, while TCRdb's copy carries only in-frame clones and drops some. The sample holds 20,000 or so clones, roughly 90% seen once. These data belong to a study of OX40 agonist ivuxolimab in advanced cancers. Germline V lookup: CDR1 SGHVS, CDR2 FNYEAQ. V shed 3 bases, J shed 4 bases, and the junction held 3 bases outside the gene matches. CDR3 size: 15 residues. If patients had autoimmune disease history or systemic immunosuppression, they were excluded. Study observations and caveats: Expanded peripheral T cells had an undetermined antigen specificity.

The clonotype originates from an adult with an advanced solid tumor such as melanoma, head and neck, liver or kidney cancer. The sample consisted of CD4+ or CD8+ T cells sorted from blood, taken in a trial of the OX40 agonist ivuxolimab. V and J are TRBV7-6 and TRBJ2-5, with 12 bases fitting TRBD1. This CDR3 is CASSLGQGALETQYF. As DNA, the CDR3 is TGTGCCAGCAGCTTGGGACAGGGGGCTTTAGAGACCCAGTACTTC.